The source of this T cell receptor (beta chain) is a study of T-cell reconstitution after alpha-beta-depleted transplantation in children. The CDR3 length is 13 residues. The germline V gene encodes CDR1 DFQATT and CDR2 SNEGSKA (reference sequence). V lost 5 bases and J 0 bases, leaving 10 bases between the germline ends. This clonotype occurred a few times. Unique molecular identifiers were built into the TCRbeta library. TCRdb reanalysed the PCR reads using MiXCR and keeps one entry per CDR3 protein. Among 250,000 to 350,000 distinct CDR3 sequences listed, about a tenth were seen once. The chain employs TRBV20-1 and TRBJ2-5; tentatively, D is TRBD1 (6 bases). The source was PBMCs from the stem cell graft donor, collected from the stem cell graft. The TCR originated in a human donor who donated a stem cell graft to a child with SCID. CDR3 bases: TGCAGTGCTGCCCGGGACAACCAAGAGACCCAGTACTTC. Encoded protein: CSAARDNQETQYF.